Below, 3 T cell receptor beta chains from the same sample are listed, as sequenced in a study of blood T cell repertoires in COVID-19. Profiling relied on immunoSEQ multiplex PCR, and the TCRdb table lists in-frame clones only, not all of them. The sample records about 270,000 clones, approximately 86% being singletons. Sequencing was carried out using PBMCs or T cells enriched from blood (not recorded which). These receptors all stem from a woman in her twenties or thirties who had recovered from COVID-19.

The rearrangement uses TRBV7-2 and TRBJ1-1, with 7 nucleotides matching TRBD1. The ends lost 2 bases at V and 2 bases at J; junction bases unmatched: 2. This CDR3 comprises 14 residues. From germline, CDR1 is SGHTA and CDR2 FQGNSA. CDR3 sequence reads: CASSLNRGNTEAFF. In DNA form, the CDR3 reads TGTGCCAGCAGCTTAAACAGGGGAAACACTGAAGCTTTCTTT.

A few counts support this clone. The V and J genes are TRBV19 and TRBJ2-5; D gene ambiguous. Trimming cost V 10 bases and J 1 base, with 7 bases left between them. This CDR3 comprises 11 residues. CDR1 is LNHDA and CDR2 is SQIVND in the germline V gene (reference sequence). The CDR3 spells CATMFQETQYF. The DNA for the CDR3 is TGTGCCACCATGTTCCAAGAGACCCAGTACTTC.

The chain links TRBV11-2 to TRBJ1-2; D is possibly TRBD1 (6 bases). The germline gives CDR1 SGHAT, CDR2 FQNNGV. This CDR3 is 18 amino acids long. Trimming left V 2 bases short and J 1 base short, with 20 bases between. The CDR3: CASSLSPPIGTNNYGYTF. CDR3 nucleotides: TGTGCCAGCAGCTTAAGCCCTCCCATCGGGACAAATAACTATGGCTACACCTTC.